Listed here are 20 T cell receptor beta chains from one sample, sequenced in a study of blood T cell repertoires in COVID-19. The method was immunoSEQ multiplex PCR; TCRdb's version includes in-frame clones alone and lacks a portion of them. The data hold fewer than 150,000 clones, with approximately 80% observed a single time. Sample: peripheral blood. The receptors shown here come from a human donor in a cohort sampled during active COVID-19.

This clone was picked up many times. V is TRBV3-1 (or the pseudogene TRBV3-2) and J is TRBJ1-5; no clear D. Looked up from germline, CDR1 is LGHDT and CDR2 is YNNKEL (reference sequence). This CDR3 comprises 15 residues. Trimming pared 0 bases from V and 4 bases from J, leaving 10 bases between. The CDR3 coding sequence is TGTGCCAGCAGCCAAGATGGCAGTCTGAATCAGCCCCAGCATTTT. Amino acid sequence: CASSQDGSLNQPQHF.

In DNA form, the CDR3 reads TGTGCCAGCAGCCCAAGGATACCGGGACAGCGGTTATCTGGGGCCAACGTCCTGACTTTC. This gives the protein CASSPRIPGQRLSGANVLTF. The chain has TRBV3-1 (or the pseudogene TRBV3-2) and TRBJ2-6, with 7 nucleotides matching TRBD1. V was pared by 4 bases and J by 1 base, with 16 bases of the junction left unmatched. The CDR3 is made up of 20 amino acids. Germline V CDR1 and CDR2: LGHDT, YNNKEL (reference sequence).

The chain uses TRBV3-1 (or the pseudogene TRBV3-2) and TRBJ1-2; 8 nucleotides align to TRBD1. The CDR3 loop spans 14 amino acids. From germline, CDR1 is LGHDT and CDR2 YNNKEL (reference sequence). Losses at the gene ends were 4 bases for V and 8 bases for J; bases not matched to a gene: 9. The DNA for the CDR3 is TGTGCCAGCAGCCCCTCCGGGACAGGTGGCGGCTACACCTTC. Amino acids: CASSPSGTGGGYTF.

The chain joins TRBV9 to TRBJ2-3; TRBD1 matches 10 bases. Germline assignment: CDR1 SGDLS and CDR2 YYNGEE. The ends lost 0 bases at V and 1 base at J; junction bases unmatched: 8. The CDR3 loop spans 18 amino acids. The CDR3 DNA sequence: TGTGCCAGCAGCGTAGGACAGGGGGCGCGACGCGGCACAGATACGCAGTATTTT. It yields the protein CASSVGQGARRGTDTQYF. Supplemented by reference TRBV9 and TRBJ2-3, the full variable domain reads DSGVTQTPKHLITATGQRVTLRCSPRSGDLSVYWYQQSLDQGLQFLIQYYNGEERAKGNILERFSAQQFPDLHSELNLSSLELGDSALYFCASSVGQGARRGTDTQYFGPGTRLTVL.

The chain uses TRBV19 and TRBJ1-1; weak D call: TRBD1 (5 bases). Germline CDR1 reads LNHDA; CDR2 reads SQIVND (reference sequence). V shed 6 bases and J shed 1 base, with 15 bases lying between them. The length of the CDR3 is 15 residues. This CDR3 reads CASREAGGGNTEAFF. In DNA form, the CDR3 reads TGTGCCAGTAGGGAAGCCGGGGGAGGGAACACTGAAGCTTTCTTT.

The chain joins TRBV7-9 to TRBJ2-7; possible D gene TRBD2, 6 bases. The CDR3 is 15 amino acids. Germline assignment: CDR1 SEHNR and CDR2 FQNEAQ (reference sequence). V dropped 2 bases and J dropped 1 base, with 12 bases sitting between them. CDR3 sequence reads: CASSLSSSASYEQYF. In DNA form, the CDR3 reads TGTGCCAGCAGCTTATCGTCTAGCGCGTCCTACGAGCAGTACTTC.

This chain joins TRBV29-1 and TRBJ1-2, with no clear D. V lost 2 bases to trimming and J lost 1 base, with 5 bases between them. The germline V gene encodes CDR1 SQVTM and CDR2 ANQGSEA. CDR3 size: 12 residues. The CDR3 loop reads CSVERYNYGYTF. The CDR3 DNA sequence: TGCAGCGTTGAACGGTATAACTATGGCTACACCTTC.

The chain has TRBV6-5 and TRBJ2-3; D ambiguous. This CDR3 is 15 amino acids long. Deletions cut 3 bases from V and 1 base from J, with 11 bases between. The germline CDR1 and CDR2 sequences are MNHEY and SVGAGI. CDR3 region: CASSYVRPGTDTQYF. The CDR3 bases are TGTGCCAGCAGTTATGTCAGGCCGGGCACAGATACGCAGTATTTT.

In this sample, this clone turned up a few times. The chain links TRBV11-2 to TRBJ2-2; 7 bases fit TRBD1. The CDR3 extends over 14 amino acids. Germline V gene data show CDR1 as SGHAT and CDR2 as FQNNGV. The V and J ends lost 5 bases and 4 bases, in that order; junction bases with no gene match: 4. The CDR3 DNA is TGTGCCAGCAGCGCTACAGGGGCCACCGGGGAGCTGTTTTTT. Amino acid sequence: CASSATGATGELFF.

The genes are TRBV7-9 and TRBJ2-2; a possible D gene is TRBD1 (5 bases). The CDR3 covers 17 residues. V lost 1 base to trimming and J lost 1 base, with 13 bases between them. CDR1 is SEHNR, CDR2 FQNEAQ, per germline (reference sequence). CDR3 protein: CASSLDRPLQNTGELFF. The CDR3 DNA sequence: TGTGCCAGCAGCTTAGACAGGCCCCTCCAGAACACCGGGGAGCTGTTTTTT.

The V and J genes are TRBV20-1 and TRBJ1-1; no clear D. The CDR3 has 13 amino acids. The V end lost 3 bases, the J end lost 0 bases, and 8 bases lay between the germline ends. The germline CDR1 and CDR2 sequences are DFQATT and SNEGSKA (reference sequence). The CDR3 reads CSASKPMNTEAFF. In DNA, the CDR3 is TGCAGTGCTAGTAAGCCCATGAACACTGAAGCTTTCTTT.

J is TRBJ2-5 and V is TRBV6-5, with TRBD1 as a possible D gene (8 bases). This CDR3 has 16 residues. The V gene lost 0 bases and the J gene lost 10 bases, with 21 bases spanning the gap. Germline V gene data show CDR1 as MNHEY and CDR2 as SVGAGI. The CDR3 protein is CASSYSIPGQGGGQYF. As DNA, the CDR3 is TGTGCCAGCAGTTACTCGATTCCAGGACAGGGAGGGGGCCAGTACTTC.

This clone was counted once. The chain recombines TRBV6-5 with TRBJ2-5, with D perhaps matching TRBD2 (6 bases). V lost 7 bases, J lost 10 bases, and 19 bases lay in between. The CDR3 is 13 amino acids. Germline CDR1 and CDR2: MNHEY and SVGAGI. CDR3 sequence reads: CASTPHLGGDQYF. The CDR3 region has the DNA TGTGCCAGCACCCCTCATTTGGGGGGAGACCAGTACTTC.

This clone was seen just once. The CDR3 DNA sequence: TGTGCCAGTAGCCTGACAGGGGTCGGCACTGAAGCTTTCTTT. It encodes CASSLTGVGTEAFF. V gene TRBV19 combines with J gene TRBJ1-1, with TRBD1 identical over 8 bases. The CDR3 extends over 14 amino acids. V shed 6 bases and J 4 bases; nucleotides not matched to a gene: 7. Germline loops: CDR1 LNHDA, CDR2 SQIVND (reference sequence).

The J gene is TRBJ1-2, the V gene TRBV6-1; a possible D gene is TRBD1 (6 bases). Trimming removed 5 bases at V and 5 bases at J, with 15 bases between. CDR1 and CDR2 from the germline V gene are MNHNS and SASEGT. This CDR3 contains 14 residues. The CDR3 reads CASSPGETGYGYTF. CDR3 bases: TGTGCCAGCAGTCCAGGGGAGACGGGGTATGGCTACACCTTC.

The chain combines TRBV21-1 with TRBJ1-3; TRBD1, the table's D call, was not compared with the DNA. TRBV21-1 is shown as a pseudogene. The CDR3 extends over 10 amino acids. The CDR3 here is CASSQNTIYF. In nucleotides, the CDR3 is TGTGCCAGCAGCCAAAACACCATATATTTT.

The CDR3 region is CASSLDRGTEAFF. CDR3 nucleotides: TGTGCCAGCAGCCTAGACAGGGGCACTGAAGCTTTCTTT. The V call is TRBV7-2, the J call TRBJ1-1; 8 nucleotides match TRBD1. Germline assignment: CDR1 SGHTA and CDR2 FQGNSA. This CDR3 is built from 13 residues. The J segment lost 4 bases and the V segment lost 5 bases, leaving 3 bases of the junction unmatched.

This clone has only one observation. This rearrangement joins TRBV5-1 to TRBJ2-2; D uncertain. Germline V gene data show CDR1 as SGHRS and CDR2 as YFSETQ. V gave up 0 bases and J gave up 1 base, with 4 bases separating them. This CDR3 is 14 amino acids long. CDR3 amino acids: CASSLALNTGELFF. The CDR3 DNA reads TGCGCCAGCAGCTTGGCCTTGAACACCGGGGAGCTGTTTTTT.

Only a few counts were recorded for this clone. The V call is TRBV5-4, the J call TRBJ2-2, with TRBD2 as a possible D gene (5 bases). The CDR3 runs 14 residues. The V and J ends lost 3 bases and 5 bases respectively, with 11 bases between them. Germline V gene sequence: CDR1 SGHNT, CDR2 YYREEE (reference sequence). The CDR3 loop reads CASSSGVLTGELFF. The DNA of the CDR3 is TGTGCCAGCAGCTCCGGGGTTTTGACCGGGGAGCTGTTTTTT.

The V gene is TRBV7-9, the J gene TRBJ2-7; a possible D gene is TRBD2 (7 bases). Germline CDR1 reads SEHNR; CDR2 reads FQNEAQ (reference sequence). V shed 1 base and J shed 4 bases, with 14 bases lying between them. The CDR3 is 15 residues long. CDR3 sequence reads: CASSLDGGPGYEQYF. The CDR3 region has the DNA TGTGCCAGCAGCTTAGACGGGGGGCCTGGGTACGAGCAGTACTTC.